This TCR beta chain was documented in a study of CD8+ T cells in alopecia areata. Study background: The study gave tofacitinib for 6 to 18 months, then 6 months off drug.

Reverse transcription of extracted RNA yielded cDNA, which provided the sequencing template. The repertoire was sequenced with immunoSEQ multiplex PCR; TCRdb's copy has only in-frame clones and lacks some. The data contain more than 200,000 clones, 67% of them seen just once; the ten biggest clones take up 0.95% to 1.5%. The CDR3 covers 14 residues. CDR1 is GTSNPN, CDR2 SVGIG, per germline (reference sequence). Trimming removed 0 bases from V and 4 bases from J, with 12 bases in between. This chain connects TRBV30 to TRBJ1-2, with D uncertain. Sequenced material: CD4+ T cells sorted from blood, taken at week 0. The receptor's source is a human donor with alopecia areata. CDR3 nucleotides: TGTGCCTGGAGTGTACGCCTGGAACTCTATGGCTACACCTTC. The encoded protein is CAWSVRLELYGYTF.